This T cell receptor beta chain appears in the sequencing data of a study of blood T cell repertoires in COVID-19. The wider study: Sites in the United States, Italy and Spain provided acute and convalescent COVID-19 samples. T cells, B-cell-depleted T cells, or PBMCs provided the cDNA or gDNA that served as material.

In the original workflow: The assay estimated nucleated cells by amplifying reference gene primers. Method: immunoSEQ multiplex PCR; TCRdb's copy keeps in-frame clones and lacks some. V and J calls plus clone size are reproduced from that table; the DNA served to infer D and trimming. The repertoire consists of around 110,000 clones, with approximately 87% occurring once and the leading ten covering approximately 2.3%. The CDR3 runs 14 residues. The ends were cut back, 3 bases at V and 10 bases at J, with 13 bases in the middle. Germline-derived CDR1 and CDR2 are MNHEY and SMNVEV (reference sequence).

This chain links TRBV27 with TRBJ1-6; no clear D. The clonotype originates from a man in his thirties or forties with acute or convalescent COVID-19. Sequenced sample: peripheral blood. Here the CDR3 reads CASSLDLPGSPLHF. The CDR3 DNA reads as TGTGCCAGCAGTTTGGACCTCCCGGGGTCACCCCTCCACTTT.